This TCR beta chain was sequenced in a study of blood T cell repertoires in COVID-19. Whole-study context: COVID-19 samples collected from the United States, Italy and Spain covered acute and convalescent phases. T cells, B-cell-depleted T cells, or PBMCs supplied cDNA or gDNA.

Germline loops: CDR1 MNHNS, CDR2 SASEGT. Germline trimming cut 2 bases from V and 8 bases from J; bases unmatched to any gene: 9. The CDR3 is 15 amino acids. Under the authors' procedure: Reference gene primer amplification gave nucleated cell count estimates. Using immunoSEQ multiplex PCR, the repertoire was profiled, and TCRdb retains in-frame clones only, with some absent. The DNA gave D and trimming, while V, J and clone size come from that table. The sample has about 140,000 clones, 85% seen once. The V and J genes are TRBV6-1 and TRBJ1-2, with 9 bases identical to TRBD1. The TCR originated in a man aged 45-65 years with acute or convalescent COVID-19. Sequencing was performed on peripheral blood. As DNA, the CDR3 is TGTGCCAGCAGTGAAACGGGACAGGGAAGGGGCGGCTACACCTTC. Its protein product is CASSETGQGRGGYTF.